Below, 27 T cell receptor beta chains from the same sample are listed, as sequenced in a study of blood T cell repertoires in COVID-19. Repertoires were generated with immunoSEQ multiplex PCR, while TCRdb's copy carries only in-frame clones and drops some. Among some 100,000 clones, about 80% were seen once, and the ten largest hold approximately 31%. The sequencing sample was made of peripheral blood. These receptors were taken from a man aged 65 to 85 with active or convalescent COVID-19.

The rearrangement links TRBV9 to TRBJ2-4; D is perhaps TRBD2 (7 bases). This CDR3 contains 15 residues. V lost 4 bases and J 0 bases, leaving 11 bases between the germline ends. The V gene's germline CDR1 is SGDLS and CDR2 YYNGEE. This CDR3 reads CASSPGGLAKNIQYF. CDR3 DNA: TGTGCCAGCAGCCCCGGGGGGCTAGCCAAAAACATTCAGTACTTC.

The genes are TRBV28 and TRBJ2-7; possible D gene TRBD2, 6 bases. Trimming cost V 3 bases and J 6 bases, with 15 bases left between them. CDR1 is MDHEN and CDR2 is SYDVKM in the germline V gene. The CDR3 is made up of 14 amino acids. CDR3 nucleotide sequence: TGTGCCAGCAGTTTTACTGTCGGGAGTGGCGAGCAGTACTTC. This encodes CASSFTVGSGEQYF.

The chain recombines TRBV5-1 with TRBJ2-3; the D is unclear. Germline V gene sequence: CDR1 SGHRS, CDR2 YFSETQ. This CDR3 has 13 amino acids. V was cut by 4 bases and J by 5 bases, with 11 bases left in between. DNA for the CDR3: TGCGCCAGCAGCCGGTTAGATGGAGATACGCAGTATTTT. Translated: CASSRLDGDTQYF.

This clone has just one count. The genes are TRBV11-1 and TRBJ2-3, with TRBD2 matching over 12 bases. The CDR3 is 16 amino acids. With V trimmed by 4 bases and J by 2 bases, 4 bases remained unmatched. Germline V gene sequence: CDR1 SGHAT, CDR2 FQDESV (reference sequence). In nucleotides, the CDR3 is TGTGCCAGCAGCTCAGGACTAGCGGGACTCACAGATACGCAGTATTTT. It specifies CASSSGLAGLTDTQYF.

The chain recombines TRBV27 with TRBJ1-2; possibly TRBD1 for D (6 bases). There are 16 residues in the CDR3. The germline CDR1 and CDR2 sequences are MNHEY and SMNVEV (reference sequence). V dropped 4 bases and J dropped 5 bases, with 20 bases sitting between them. CDR3 sequence: CASSSGTRQTLYGYTF. The CDR3 DNA is TGTGCCAGCAGTTCCGGGACACGCCAAACCCTTTATGGCTACACCTTC.

As concerns this clone: One end of the junction does not line up with germline, which may come from a read error. This chain joins TRBV9 and TRBJ1-1; D unresolved. This CDR3 spans 10 amino acids. CDR1 and CDR2 from the germline V gene are SGDLS and YYNGEE. The CDR3 here is CASLNPYGRF. As DNA, the CDR3 is TGTGCCAGCCTGAACCCTTATGGCCGATTT.

This clone is a singleton in its sample. V is TRBV27 and J is TRBJ2-7; 10 bases line up with TRBD2. The CDR3 has 16 amino acids. With V trimmed by 10 bases and J by 4 bases, 16 bases remained unmatched. Per germline, CDR1 MNHEY and CDR2 SMNVEV (reference sequence). CDR3 protein: CAIGRGTSGMGYEQYF. CDR3 nucleotides: TGTGCCATCGGGCGCGGAACTAGCGGGATGGGATACGAGCAGTACTTC.

This clone came up once. CDR3 nucleotide sequence: TGTGCCAGCAGCTTAGCGGGCAACAATCAGCCCCAGCATTTT. Its translation is CASSLAGNNQPQHF. This rearrangement joins TRBV7-8 to TRBJ1-5; no clear D. The CDR3 has 14 amino acids. Germline V lookup: CDR1 SGHVS, CDR2 FQNEAQ. V lost 0 bases, J lost 3 bases, and 6 bases lay in between.

This chain joins TRBV4-3 and TRBJ2-1, with a possible D match to TRBD2 (6 bases). Trimming took 0 bases from V and 6 from J, leaving 12 bases between them. The CDR3 length is 15 residues. The germline V gene has CDR1 LGHNA and CDR2 YSLEER. The CDR3 DNA is TGCGCCAGCAGCCAAGACGCGGGACTTACCAATGAGCAGTTCTTC. Protein: CASSQDAGLTNEQFF.

The V call is TRBV28, the J call TRBJ2-1, with 8 nucleotides matching TRBD2. V lost 8 bases to trimming and J lost 7 bases; unmatched junction nucleotides: 1. Germline values: CDR1 MDHEN, CDR2 SYDVKM. This CDR3 comprises 11 residues. The CDR3 sequence is CASGGGNEQFF. The CDR3 DNA reads TGTGCCAGCGGCGGGGGGAATGAGCAGTTCTTC. Using reference TRBV28 and TRBJ2-1 for the parts outside the CDR3, the full variable domain is DVKVTQSSRYLVKRTGEKVFLECVQDMDHENMFWYRQDPGLGLRLIYFSYDVKMKEKGDIPEGYSVSREKKERFSLILESASTNQTSMYLCASGGGNEQFFGPGTRLTVL.

This clone has a single count. The gene calls are TRBV7-8 and TRBJ2-7; the match to TRBD2 covers 13 bases. CDR1 is SGHVS, CDR2 FQNEAQ, per germline. This CDR3 is built from 14 residues. Unmatched junction bases numbered 2, after V lost 4 bases and J lost 5 bases. CDR3 sequence: CASSSGLAGDEQYF. CDR3 bases: TGTGCCAGCAGCTCAGGACTAGCGGGAGACGAGCAGTACTTC.

The V and J genes are TRBV28 and TRBJ2-7; 7 bases map to TRBD1. The germline gives CDR1 MDHEN, CDR2 SYDVKM. The trim removed 3 bases at V and 2 bases at J, leaving 4 bases unmatched. CDR3 length: 14 amino acids. The CDR3 nucleotides read TGTGCCAGCAGTTTTACAGGGGTAGCCTACGAGCAGTACTTC. Its translation is CASSFTGVAYEQYF.

The J gene is TRBJ1-2, the V gene TRBV5-6; TRBD1 agrees at 9 bases. The trim removed 3 bases at V and 6 bases at J, leaving 9 bases unmatched. This CDR3 spans 15 amino acids. Germline assignment: CDR1 SGHDT and CDR2 YYEEEE. The CDR3 loop is CASSWGTGTRDGYTF. In DNA form, the CDR3 reads TGTGCCAGCAGCTGGGGGACAGGGACAAGGGATGGCTACACCTTC.

The chain links TRBV9 to TRBJ2-2; 8 positions match TRBD1. Germline assignment: CDR1 SGDLS and CDR2 YYNGEE. Unmatched junction bases numbered 7, after V lost 0 bases and J lost 6 bases. The CDR3 runs 16 residues. CDR3 in DNA: TGTGCCAGCAGCGTAGCGGCAGGGGGCGCGGCCGGGGAGCTGTTTTTT. This encodes CASSVAAGGAAGELFF. The full variable domain, its missing parts supplied by reference TRBV9 and TRBJ2-2, is DSGVTQTPKHLITATGQRVTLRCSPRSGDLSVYWYQQSLDQGLQFLIQYYNGEERAKGNILERFSAQQFPDLHSELNLSSLELGDSALYFCASSVAAGGAAGELFFGEGSRLTVL.

CDR3 region: CASSLAYQETQYF. The CDR3 region has the DNA TGCGCCAGCAGCTTGGCTTACCAAGAGACCCAGTACTTC. This chain uses TRBV5-1 with TRBJ2-5; D not resolved. CDR1 and CDR2 from the germline V gene are SGHRS and YFSETQ. The CDR3 has 13 residues. The germline V and J ends were trimmed by 0 bases and 0 bases, with 3 bases remaining between them.

This chain connects TRBV24-1 to TRBJ1-5; 7 nucleotides align to TRBD1. Germline V lookup: CDR1 KGHDR, CDR2 SFDVKD. The trim removed 5 bases at V and 4 bases at J, leaving 7 bases unmatched. There are 15 residues in the CDR3. Here the CDR3 DNA reads TGTGCCACCAGTGCAACAGGGGAACTGAATCAGCCCCAGCATTTT. Protein: CATSATGELNQPQHF.

V gene TRBV30 combines with J gene TRBJ2-5; D gene ambiguous. This CDR3 is 12 amino acids long. Trimming left V 2 bases short and J 7 bases short, with 11 bases between. The germline gives CDR1 GTSNPN, CDR2 SVGIG (reference sequence). CDR3 loop: CAWSLVAGTQYF. Here the CDR3 DNA reads TGTGCCTGGAGTTTGGTTGCCGGGACCCAGTACTTC.

The rearrangement uses TRBV6-5 and TRBJ2-7, with 11 bases that match TRBD1. V was pared by 6 bases and J by 2 bases, with 3 bases of the junction left unmatched. The germline V gene has CDR1 MNHEY and CDR2 SVGAGI. This CDR3 contains 14 residues. The CDR3 reads CASSAGQGAYEQYF. The CDR3 nucleotides are TGTGCCAGCAGCGCGGGACAGGGGGCCTACGAGCAGTACTTC.

This CDR3 is CASRGQGFPYEQYF. The CDR3 nucleotides are TGTGCCAGCAGGGGACAGGGATTTCCCTACGAGCAGTACTTC. This chain connects TRBV2 to TRBJ2-7, with 9 nucleotides matching TRBD1. Losses at the gene ends were 6 bases for V and 2 bases for J; bases not matched to a gene: 5. This CDR3 has 14 residues. CDR1 SNHLY and CDR2 FYNNEI come from the germline V gene. Together with reference TRBV2 and TRBJ2-7, the CDR3 gives the full variable domain: EPEVTQTPSHQVTQMGQEVILRCVPISNHLYFYWYRQILGQKVEFLVSFYNNEISEKSEIFDDQFSVERPDGSNFTLKIRSTKLEDSAMYFCASRGQGFPYEQYFGPGTRLTVT.

The V and J genes are TRBV5-1 and TRBJ1-3; possibly TRBD1 for D (6 bases). V was trimmed by 3 bases and J by 2 bases, leaving 9 bases between them. The CDR3 has 14 residues. Germline V gene lookup returns CDR1 SGHRS and CDR2 YFSETQ. DNA for the CDR3: TGCGCCAGCAGCTCATCAGGGGCTGGAAACACCATATATTTT. This codes for CASSSSGAGNTIYF. The full variable domain, rest sourced from reference TRBV5-1 and TRBJ1-3, is KAGVTQTPRYLIKTRGQQVTLSCSPISGHRSVSWYQQTPGQGLQFLFEYFSETQRNKGNFPGRFSGRQFSNSRSEMNVSTLELGDSALYLCASSSSGAGNTIYFGEGSWLTVV.

The V and J genes are TRBV3-1 (or the pseudogene TRBV3-2) and TRBJ2-1; 8 nucleotides line up with TRBD2. This CDR3 comprises 18 residues. The V and J ends lost 2 bases and 0 bases, in that order; junction bases with no gene match: 9. CDR1 is LGHDT, CDR2 YNNKEL, per germline (reference sequence). CDR3 DNA: TGTGCCAGCAGCCAATGGGGACTAGAGAGGAGCTCCTACAATGAGCAGTTCTTC. Its protein is CASSQWGLERSSYNEQFF.

There are a few counts of this clone. The chain has TRBV7-8 and TRBJ2-3; TRBD2 matches at 12 bases. CDR3 length: 21 residues. CDR1 is SGHVS, CDR2 FQNEAQ, per germline. V lost 1 base to trimming and J lost 2 bases; unmatched junction nucleotides: 16. The CDR3 protein is CASSLVPPRLAGALVTDTQYF. The DNA of the CDR3 is TGTGCCAGCAGCTTAGTACCGCCCCGACTAGCGGGGGCCCTAGTCACAGATACGCAGTATTTT.

This clone has more than one count but fewer than ten. This chain joins TRBV23-1 and TRBJ1-5; TRBD1 matches at 7 bases. TRBV23-1 is an open reading frame whose function is uncertain. Unmatched junction bases numbered 7, after V lost 6 bases and J lost 5 bases. This CDR3 is built from 14 residues. As DNA, the CDR3 is TGCGCCAGCAGCACAGGGGTTAAGGATCAGCCCCAGCATTTT. It encodes CASSTGVKDQPQHF.

The chain joins TRBV18 to TRBJ2-5; TRBD2 might be the D (5 bases). The germline V gene encodes CDR1 KGHSH and CDR2 LQKENI. The CDR3 extends over 13 amino acids. Trimming removed 6 bases at V and 5 bases at J, with 13 bases between. The CDR3 DNA reads TGTGCCAGCTCTCCTTTTAGGGAGGAGACCCAGTACTTC. The encoded protein is CASSPFREETQYF.

V usage is TRBV5-5 and J usage is TRBJ2-2; 14 bases map to TRBD2. Germline V gene data show CDR1 as SGHKS and CDR2 as YYEKEE (reference sequence). This CDR3 region has 18 residues. Trimming removed 4 bases from V and 5 bases from J; junction bases left unmatched: 10. Written as DNA, the CDR3 is TGTGCCAGCAGCACCCCGGGACTAGCGGGAGTTGTAACCGGGGAGCTGTTTTTT. Translating it yields CASSTPGLAGVVTGELFF.

This clone was recorded a few times. This sequence joins TRBV7-9 and TRBJ2-5; a weak D match, TRBD2 (5 bases). Germline CDR1 and CDR2: SEHNR and FQNEAQ (reference sequence). V lost 1 base to trimming and J lost 5 bases, with 11 bases between them. CDR3 size: 14 residues. The DNA for the CDR3 is TGTGCCAGCAGCTTAGAGAGGGTTGGGGAGACCCAGTACTTC. It is translated as CASSLERVGETQYF.

This clone has more than one count but fewer than ten. This chain joins TRBV11-1 and TRBJ2-7; D is perhaps TRBD2 (5 bases). The CDR3 has 14 amino acids. Germline CDR1 reads SGHAT; CDR2 reads FQDESV (reference sequence). Trimming took off 4 bases at V and 4 bases at J, with 14 bases between the two ends. The CDR3: CASSSGLKSYEQYF. The CDR3 DNA reads TGTGCCAGCAGCTCAGGACTGAAGTCTTACGAGCAGTACTTC.